What follows are 29 T cell receptor beta chains derived from one specimen sequenced in a study of T-cell reconstitution after alpha-beta-depleted transplantation in children. For TCRbeta, the library was prepared with unique molecular identifiers. TCRdb reanalysed the PCR reads using MiXCR and keeps one entry per CDR3 protein. Among hundreds of thousands of distinct CDR3 sequences, around 15% were seen once, and the ten largest hold around 38%. Material: PBMCs, mostly from graft donor cells, obtained 360 days after TCRalphabeta/CD19-depleted stem cell transplant. The receptor source for this set is a male patient aged 2 to 10 who had a stem cell transplant for acute lymphoblastic leukemia, so the T cells may come from the graft donor.

The rearrangement uses TRBV12-3 or TRBV12-4 and TRBJ2-7; 8 bases are shared with TRBD2. The CDR3 has 16 amino acids. V lost 5 bases and J lost 2; bases outside the gene matches: 11. The DNA for the CDR3 is TGTGCCAGCAGTCCTTTCGCCGGGGGGGACCCCTACGAGCAGTACTTC. This encodes CASSPFAGGDPYEQYF.

This clonotype was recorded at least ten times. The chain joins TRBV29-1 to TRBJ2-1; TRBD2 is a possible D gene (5 bases). From germline, CDR1 is SQVTM and CDR2 ANQGSEA. This CDR3 contains 12 residues. V lost 6 bases and J 10 bases, leaving 16 bases between the germline ends. CDR3 in amino acids: CSVRGSGGEQFF. CDR3 DNA: TGCAGCGTCCGAGGAAGCGGCGGGGAGCAGTTCTTC.

This sequence joins TRBV12-3 or TRBV12-4 and TRBJ2-7, with a tentative D call TRBD2 (5 bases). Trimming left V 4 bases short and J 0 bases short, with 10 bases between. The CDR3 runs to 14 residues. CDR3 in DNA: TGTGCCAGCAGTTCAGCGGATACCTCCTACGAGCAGTACTTC. Amino acids: CASSSADTSYEQYF.

V usage is TRBV7-2 and J usage is TRBJ2-1; D is undetermined. V was shortened by 3 bases and J by 5 bases, with 8 bases between the two germline ends. The CDR3 covers 13 residues. Looked up from germline, CDR1 is SGHTA and CDR2 is FQGNSA. CDR3 loop: CASSFARDNEQFF. The CDR3, as DNA: TGTGCCAGCAGCTTTGCTAGGGACAATGAGCAGTTCTTC.

This chain uses TRBV7-2 with TRBJ2-1; 10 positions match TRBD2. V shed 4 bases, J shed 9 bases, and the junction held 6 bases outside the gene matches. CDR3 length: 14 amino acids. Germline V gives CDR1 SGHTA, CDR2 FQGNSA. CDR3 in amino acids: CASSSTSGEVEQFF. The CDR3 DNA reads as TGTGCCAGCAGCTCTACTAGCGGGGAGGTTGAGCAGTTCTTC.

The chain couples TRBV2 to TRBJ2-3; 9 nucleotides line up with TRBD1. The CDR3 extends over 14 amino acids. Germline CDR1 is SNHLY and CDR2 is FYNNEI. The V gene end was trimmed by 5 bases and the J gene end by 5 bases; junction bases not matched to a gene: 5. The CDR3 region is CASSLDRGRDTQYF. Written as DNA, the CDR3 is TGTGCCAGCAGTTTAGACAGGGGGAGAGATACGCAGTATTTT.

This clonotype was recorded at least ten times. The chain recombines TRBV4-2 with TRBJ1-2; D not certain. This CDR3 has 15 residues. Trimming took 0 bases from V and 4 from J, leaving 12 bases between them. CDR1 LGHNA and CDR2 YNFKEQ come from the germline V gene. The CDR3 region is CASSQDAAGSYGYTF. DNA for the CDR3: TGTGCCAGCAGCCAAGACGCCGCGGGGAGCTATGGCTACACCTTC.

The J gene is TRBJ1-2, the V gene TRBV6-5; TRBD1 matches at 7 bases. Unmatched junction bases numbered 11, after V lost 0 bases and J lost 4 bases. This CDR3 comprises 17 residues. Germline loops: CDR1 MNHEY, CDR2 SVGAGI. DNA for the CDR3: TGTGCCAGCAGTTACTCGGGGAGGGGGCTGCTCGTCTATGGCTACACCTTC. Its protein product is CASSYSGRGLLVYGYTF.

The rearrangement joins TRBV20-1 to TRBJ2-7, with D possibly matching TRBD2 (6 bases). The germline V and J ends were trimmed by 0 bases and 3 bases, with 9 bases remaining between them. The CDR3 contains 13 residues. Germline CDR1 reads DFQATT; CDR2 reads SNEGSKA (reference sequence). The CDR3 DNA reads as TGCAGTGCTAGAGAGGGCGGGATCTACGAGCAGTACTTC. This gives the protein CSAREGGIYEQYF.

This clonotype was seen ten or more times. This chain connects TRBV12-5 to TRBJ2-5; 9 bases map to TRBD2. Germline values: CDR1 LGHNT, CDR2 FRNRAP. With 6 bases clipped from V and 5 bases from J, the junction kept 7 bases outside the gene matches. The CDR3 totals 14 residues. CDR3 sequence: CASGAPTSGETQYF. The CDR3 DNA sequence: TGTGCTAGTGGCGCACCAACTAGCGGGGAGACCCAGTACTTC.

This CDR3 is CASSQYIAKNIQYF. CDR3 in DNA: TGTGCCAGCAGCCAATATATAGCCAAAAACATTCAGTACTTC. The chain has TRBV3-1 and TRBJ2-4; D is undetermined. CDR1 and CDR2 from the germline V gene are LGHDT and YNNKEL (reference sequence). This CDR3 is 14 amino acids long. The V gene lost 2 bases and the J gene lost 0 bases, with 5 bases spanning the gap.

In its sample, this clonotype was seen many times. The rearrangement links TRBV7-2 to TRBJ1-2; D uncertain. Deletions cut 1 base from V and 2 bases from J, with 8 bases between. CDR3 length equals 14 residues. CDR1 and CDR2 (germline): SGHTA, FQGNSA. The chain's CDR3 is CASSLEGRNYGYTF. CDR3 DNA sequence: TGTGCCAGCAGCTTAGAGGGCAGGAACTATGGCTACACCTTC.

J is TRBJ2-2 and V is TRBV12-3 or TRBV12-4; 7 bases map to TRBD1. V lost 6 bases to trimming and J lost 3 bases; unmatched junction nucleotides: 7. The CDR3 is 15 amino acids. The CDR3 region has the DNA TGTGCCAGCAGCTTGACAGGGTCTGACACCGGGGAGCTGTTTTTT. It specifies CASSLTGSDTGELFF.

The chain carries TRBV20-1 and TRBJ2-1, with D perhaps matching TRBD1 (6 bases). V shed 3 bases and J shed 6 bases, with 12 bases lying between them. CDR1 and CDR2 (germline): DFQATT, SNEGSKA (reference sequence). This CDR3 is 13 amino acids long. The CDR3 loop reads CSARKTGRNEQFF. Written as DNA, the CDR3 is TGCAGTGCTAGGAAGACAGGCCGCAATGAGCAGTTCTTC.

This clonotype was seen many times. This sequence joins TRBV20-1 and TRBJ2-7; 8 positions agree with TRBD2. Germline CDR1 is DFQATT and CDR2 is SNEGSKA (reference sequence). The CDR3 consists of 13 residues. The junction had 3 bases not matched to a gene; V was cut back by 5 bases and J by 0 bases. The CDR3 DNA reads as TGCAGTGCTTTTACTAGCGGCTCCTACGAGCAGTACTTC. Amino acids: CSAFTSGSYEQYF.

CDR3 protein: CSARDRTSRYEQYF. In nucleotides, the CDR3 is TGCAGTGCTAGAGATCGGACTAGCAGGTACGAGCAGTACTTC. The chain is built from TRBV20-1 and TRBJ2-7; 8 bases are a match to TRBD2. The CDR3 has 14 amino acids. Germline loops: CDR1 DFQATT, CDR2 SNEGSKA (reference sequence). V was clipped by 0 bases and J by 4 bases; unmatched bases: 5.

The sample holds a few counts of this clonotype. The chain is built from TRBV30 and TRBJ1-1; D is unresolved. The germline V and J ends were trimmed by 2 bases and 10 bases, with 11 bases remaining between them. This CDR3 has 11 residues. Germline V gene data show CDR1 as GTSNPN and CDR2 as SVGIG (reference sequence). The CDR3 DNA reads as TGTGCCTGGAGTCTTGGTCTGTTAGCTTTCTTT. This encodes CAWSLGLLAFF. The full variable domain, in which reference TRBV30 and TRBJ1-1 provide the parts outside the CDR3, is SQTIHQWPATLVQPVGSPLSLECTVEGTSNPNLYWYRQAAGRGLQLLFYSVGIGQISSEVPQNLSASRPQDRQFILSSKKLLLSDSGFYLCAWSLGLLAFFGQGTRLTVV.

This clonotype was seen a few times. J is TRBJ1-2 and V is TRBV20-1; D ambiguous. Trimming removed 5 bases at V and 4 bases at J, with 14 bases between. The germline gives CDR1 DFQATT, CDR2 SNEGSKA (reference sequence). This CDR3 has 13 amino acids. The CDR3 loop is CSAGPLPLYGYTF. In DNA form, the CDR3 reads TGCAGTGCTGGACCGTTACCCCTCTATGGCTACACCTTC.

This rearrangement joins TRBV5-8 to TRBJ2-3, with D maybe TRBD2 (5 bases). This CDR3 is built from 14 residues. CDR1 is SGHTS, CDR2 YDEGEE, per germline. The V end lost 2 bases, the J end lost 4 bases, and 11 bases lay between the germline ends. CDR3 amino acids: CASSFRERADTQYF. CDR3 bases: TGTGCCAGCAGCTTCCGGGAAAGGGCAGATACGCAGTATTTT.

This clonotype came up many times. The genes are TRBV7-9 and TRBJ1-5; D remains unclear. The CDR3 length is 13 residues. The V gene's germline CDR1 is SEHNR and CDR2 FQNEAQ (reference sequence). Trimming took off 4 bases at V and 6 bases at J, with 10 bases between the two ends. CDR3 residues: CASSSPAGQPQHF. CDR3 coding DNA: TGTGCCAGCAGCTCCCCCGCGGGTCAGCCCCAGCATTTT. Full variable domain (rest looked up from reference TRBV7-9 and TRBJ1-5): DTGVSQNPRHKITKRGQNVTFRCDPISEHNRLYWYRQTLGQGPEFLTYFQNEAQLEKSRLLSDRFSAERPKGSFSTLEIQRTEQGDSAMYLCASSSPAGQPQHFGDGTRLSIL.

This clonotype was observed a handful of times. This sequence joins TRBV29-1 and TRBJ2-6; 9 bases agree with TRBD1. V lost 5 bases and J lost 0; bases outside the gene matches: 14. The germline V gene encodes CDR1 SQVTM and CDR2 ANQGSEA. The CDR3 has 19 amino acids. The CDR3 bases are TGCAGCGTTTCCGGGGGGACAGGGAGGGTGCCCTCTGGGGCCAACGTCCTGACTTTC. Translation: CSVSGGTGRVPSGANVLTF.

J is TRBJ2-1 and V is TRBV4-3; a weak D match, TRBD2 (6 bases). Germline values: CDR1 LGHNA, CDR2 YSLEER. V gave up 4 bases and J gave up 5 bases, with 18 bases separating them. The CDR3 has 16 amino acids. CDR3 nucleotides: TGCGCCAGCAGCCTCCGACCGCCTGGGACTCACAATGAGCAGTTCTTC. Its translation is CASSLRPPGTHNEQFF.

The V call is TRBV7-2, the J call TRBJ2-3, with D perhaps being TRBD1 or TRBD2 (7 bases each). Trimming pared 2 bases from V and 4 bases from J, leaving 19 bases between. This CDR3 region has 17 residues. CDR1 and CDR2 (germline): SGHTA, FQGNSA. The CDR3 loop is CASSLLQTGRGADTQYF. DNA for the CDR3: TGTGCCAGCAGCTTACTCCAGACAGGGAGGGGCGCAGATACGCAGTATTTT.

The V call is TRBV7-9, the J call TRBJ1-1; D uncertain. Trimming took 3 bases from V and 7 from J, leaving 9 bases between them. CDR1 SEHNR and CDR2 FQNEAQ come from the germline V gene (reference sequence). The CDR3 has 12 amino acids. The CDR3 DNA reads as TGTGCCAGCAGCTTCAGGCAGAGTGAAGCTTTCTTT. As protein: CASSFRQSEAFF.

This clonotype was counted a few times. The chain employs TRBV12-3 or TRBV12-4 and TRBJ2-1, with unresolved D. Trimming took 3 bases from V and 5 from J, leaving 17 bases between them. The CDR3 spans 16 residues. CDR3 nucleotide sequence: TGTGCCAGCAGTTTGCCCGGCCTGCGAAATAACAATGAGCAGTTCTTC. Its translation is CASSLPGLRNNNEQFF.

This clonotype was recorded a few times. This chain links TRBV4-3 with TRBJ2-7; 11 positions agree with TRBD2. With 8 bases clipped from V and 11 bases from J, the junction kept 17 bases outside the gene matches. Germline CDR1 is LGHNA and CDR2 is YSLEER. This CDR3 comprises 15 residues. The CDR3 sequence is CASGPLAGGPIMEYF. CDR3 in DNA: TGCGCCAGCGGGCCATTAGCGGGAGGGCCGATTATGGAGTACTTC.

This clonotype has only a few counts. The rearrangement links TRBV11-2 to TRBJ2-1, with TRBD2 matching 11 bases. Trimming removed 1 base from V and 9 bases from J; junction bases left unmatched: 5. CDR1 and CDR2 (germline): SGHAT, FQNNGV. This CDR3 is built from 15 residues. The CDR3 protein is CASSLVLAGGGEQFF. The DNA for the CDR3 is TGTGCCAGCAGCTTAGTTCTAGCGGGAGGTGGTGAGCAGTTCTTC.

Only a few counts were recorded for this clonotype. V is TRBV28 and J is TRBJ2-7; D is ambiguous. Germline lookup yields CDR1 MDHEN and CDR2 SYDVKM. The V end lost 6 bases, the J end lost 3 bases, and 12 bases lay between the germline ends. The CDR3 spans 13 residues. CDR3 sequence reads: CASSGPILYEQYF. The CDR3, as DNA: TGTGCCAGCAGCGGCCCTATCCTCTACGAGCAGTACTTC.

This chain joins TRBV7-6 and TRBJ2-7; 9 nucleotides match TRBD2. Germline values: CDR1 SGHVS, CDR2 FNYEAQ. The CDR3 consists of 17 residues. V lost 1 base and J lost 0; bases outside the gene matches: 7. The DNA of the CDR3 is TGTGCCAGCAGCTTAGAGATAGCGGGAGTTCCCTCCTACGAGCAGTACTTC. Its protein is CASSLEIAGVPSYEQYF.